These T cell receptor beta chains were read from a single sample in a study of blood T cell repertoires in COVID-19. The repertoire was sequenced with immunoSEQ multiplex PCR; TCRdb's copy has only in-frame clones and lacks some. The sample contains 150,000 to 200,000 clones, around nine tenths of which appear only once. Source material: peripheral blood. Receptors originate from a human donor in a cohort sampled during active COVID-19. Both conserved end residues are part of each CDR3. A D gene is named only where the DNA matches it firmly. A clone size is listed for some rows: how often the clone was seen (once, few, many), or a class if it is expanded.

>TRBV7-9|NA|NA|TRBJ2-7
CASSPTGTKVDEQYF
TGTGCCAGCAGCCCGACAGGCACAAAAGTGGACGAGCAGTACTTC
>TRBV2|TRBD1|once|TRBJ2-7
CASRPTGKSYEQYF
TGTGCCAGCAGACCGACAGGGAAATCCTACGAGCAGTACTTC
>TRBV7-9|TRBD1|few|TRBJ1-1
CAGRDRESEAFF
TGTGCCGGCCGGGACAGGGAGTCTGAAGCTTTCTTT
>TRBV3-1/TRBV3-2|NA|NA|TRBJ2-5
CASSQTGPQYF
TGTGCCAGCAGCCAAACTGGGCCCCAGTACTTC
>TRBV11-2|NA|NA|TRBJ2-2
CASTRGRGTGELFF
TGTGCCAGCACCCGCGGACGGGGCACCGGGGAGCTGTTTTTT
>TRBV5-1|NA|NA|TRBJ2-3
CASGLDHTDTQYF
TGCGCCAGCGGGCTCGACCACACAGATACGCAGTATTTT
>TRBV11-2|NA|NA|TRBJ2-1
CASSLSASIQQFF
TGTGCCAGCAGCCTCTCTGCTAGCATCCAGCAGTTCTTC
>TRBV6-5|NA|NA|TRBJ2-1
CASSYDRRYNEQFF
TGTGCCAGCAGTTATGACCGGCGGTACAATGAGCAGTTCTTC
>TRBV5-5|TRBD1|once|TRBJ2-3
CASRTGQVTDTQYF
TGTGCCAGCAGGACGGGACAGGTCACAGATACGCAGTATTTT
>TRBV28|NA|NA|TRBJ2-7
CASSLWGGEQYF
TGTGCCAGCAGTTTATGGGGGGGCGAGCAGTACTTC
>TRBV27|TRBD1|NA|TRBJ1-1
CASSRDRGNTEAFF
TGTGCCAGCTCAAGGGACAGGGGGAACACTGAAGCTTTCTTT
>TRBV5-5|TRBD1|NA|TRBJ1-2
CASSLGTAPYEGYTF
TGTGCCAGCAGCTTAGGGACAGCCCCGTACGAGGGCTACACCTTC
>TRBV28|NA|NA|TRBJ1-4
CASSSVVQTNEKLFF
TGTGCCAGCAGCTCAGTCGTTCAAACTAATGAAAAACTGTTTTTT
>TRBV28|TRBD1|NA|TRBJ2-3
CASSFDRGRGYTQYF
TGTGCCAGCAGTTTCGACAGGGGACGAGGATATACGCAGTATTTT
>TRBV18|NA|NA|TRBJ2-7
CASSSRQARRYEQYF
TGTGCCAGCTCATCACGACAGGCCAGGCGATACGAGCAGTACTTC
>TRBV6-2/TRBV6-3|TRBD2|NA|TRBJ2-1
CASSSLLLAVSYNEQFF
TGTGCCAGCAGTTCCCTGCTCCTAGCGGTCTCCTACAATGAGCAGTTCTTC
>TRBV3-1/TRBV3-2|NA|NA|TRBJ1-2
CASSQVKENYGYTF
TGTGCCAGCAGCCAAGTTAAGGAGAACTATGGCTACACCTTC
>TRBV12-5|NA|once|TRBJ2-7
CASGLTAGAYEQYF
TGTGCTAGTGGTTTGACGGCAGGGGCCTACGAGCAGTACTTC
>TRBV12-3/TRBV12-4|NA|NA|TRBJ1-2
CASSSGTRGYTF
TGTGCCAGCAGTTCCGGGACTAGGGGCTACACCTTC
>TRBV5-1|NA|NA|TRBJ2-3
CASSPPLWGEGSDTQYF
TGCGCCAGCAGCCCCCCGCTCTGGGGGGAAGGCTCAGATACGCAGTATTTT
>TRBV18|NA|NA|TRBJ1-1
CASSPPTGPEAFF
TGTGCCAGCTCACCACCGACGGGTCCTGAAGCTTTCTTT